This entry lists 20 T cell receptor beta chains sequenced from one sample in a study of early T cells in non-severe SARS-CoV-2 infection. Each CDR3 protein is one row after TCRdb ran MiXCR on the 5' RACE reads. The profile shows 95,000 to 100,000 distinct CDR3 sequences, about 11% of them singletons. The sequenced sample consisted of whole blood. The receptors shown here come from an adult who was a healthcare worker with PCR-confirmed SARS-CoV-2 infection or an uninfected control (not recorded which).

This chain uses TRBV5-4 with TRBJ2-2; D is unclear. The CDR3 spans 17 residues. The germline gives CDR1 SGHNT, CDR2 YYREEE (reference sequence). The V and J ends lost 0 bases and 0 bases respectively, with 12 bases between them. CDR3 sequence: CASSLEPVRTNTGELFF. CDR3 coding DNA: TGTGCCAGCAGCTTGGAACCAGTACGGACGAACACCGGGGAGCTGTTTTTT.

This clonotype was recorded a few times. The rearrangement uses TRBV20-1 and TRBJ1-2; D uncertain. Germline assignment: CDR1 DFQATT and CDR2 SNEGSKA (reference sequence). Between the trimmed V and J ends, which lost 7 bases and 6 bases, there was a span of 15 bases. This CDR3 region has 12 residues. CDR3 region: CSVIGGEDGYTF. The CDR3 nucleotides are TGCAGTGTAATAGGCGGGGAGGATGGCTACACCTTC.

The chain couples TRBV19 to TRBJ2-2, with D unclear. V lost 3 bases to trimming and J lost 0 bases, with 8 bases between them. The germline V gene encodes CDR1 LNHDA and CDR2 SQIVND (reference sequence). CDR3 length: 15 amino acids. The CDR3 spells CASSIGSSNTGELFF. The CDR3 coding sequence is TGTGCCAGTAGTATTGGCTCCTCGAACACCGGGGAGCTGTTTTTT.

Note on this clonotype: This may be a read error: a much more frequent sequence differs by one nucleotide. CDR3 sequence reads: CASSTGGPTDTQYF. DNA of the CDR3: TGTGCCAGCAGTACGGGGGGGCCCACAGATACGCAGTATTTT. V is TRBV28 and J is TRBJ2-3; 8 bases agree with TRBD2. CDR3 length equals 14 residues. Germline values: CDR1 MDHEN, CDR2 SYDVKM. Unmatched junction bases numbered 3, after V lost 5 bases and J lost 2 bases.

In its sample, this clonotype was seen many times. CDR3 sequence reads: CASSPSATSYNEQFF. The CDR3 region has the DNA TGTGCCAGCAGCCCCTCGGCGACCTCCTACAATGAGCAGTTCTTC. This chain connects TRBV7-3 to TRBJ2-1; D not certain. The ends were cut back, 5 bases at V and 0 bases at J, with 11 bases in the middle. The CDR3 length is 15 residues. In germline, CDR1 is SGHTA, CDR2 FQGTGA.

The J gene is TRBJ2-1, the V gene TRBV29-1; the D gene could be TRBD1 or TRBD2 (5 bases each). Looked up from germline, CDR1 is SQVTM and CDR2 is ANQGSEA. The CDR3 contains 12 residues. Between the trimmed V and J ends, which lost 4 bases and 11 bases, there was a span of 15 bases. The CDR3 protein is CSVAVRGSKQFF. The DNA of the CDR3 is TGCAGCGTTGCGGTCCGGGGCTCTAAGCAGTTCTTC.

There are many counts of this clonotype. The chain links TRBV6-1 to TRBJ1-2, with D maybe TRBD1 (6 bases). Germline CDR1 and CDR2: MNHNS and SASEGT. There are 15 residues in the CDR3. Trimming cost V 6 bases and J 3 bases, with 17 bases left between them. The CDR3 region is CASRTQEQGDYGYTF. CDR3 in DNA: TGTGCCAGCAGGACTCAGGAACAGGGAGACTATGGCTACACCTTC.

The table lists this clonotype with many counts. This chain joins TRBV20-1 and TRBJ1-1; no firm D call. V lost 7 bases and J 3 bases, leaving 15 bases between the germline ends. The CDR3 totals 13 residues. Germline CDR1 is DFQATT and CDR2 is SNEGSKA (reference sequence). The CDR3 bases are TGCAGTGTTCGCAGAGGCACACACACTGAAGCTTTCTTT. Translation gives CSVRRGTHTEAFF.

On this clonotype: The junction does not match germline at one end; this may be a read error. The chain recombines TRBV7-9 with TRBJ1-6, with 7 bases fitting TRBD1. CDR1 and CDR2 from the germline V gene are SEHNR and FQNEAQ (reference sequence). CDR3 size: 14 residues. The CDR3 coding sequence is TGTGTCAGCAGCCAAACAGGGGAGAATTCACCCCTCCACTTT. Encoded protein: CVSSQTGENSPLHF. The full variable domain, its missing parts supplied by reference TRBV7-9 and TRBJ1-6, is DTGVSQNPRHKITKRGQNVTFRCDPISEHNRLYWYRQTLGQGPEFLTYFQNEAQLEKSRLLSDRFSAERPKGSFSTLEIQRTEQGDSAMYLCVSSQTGENSPLHFGNGTRLTVT.

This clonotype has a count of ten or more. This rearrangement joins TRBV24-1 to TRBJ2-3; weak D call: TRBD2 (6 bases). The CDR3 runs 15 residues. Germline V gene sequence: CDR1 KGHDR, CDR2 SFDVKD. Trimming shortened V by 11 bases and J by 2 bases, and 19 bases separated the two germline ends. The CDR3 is CASGSRESDTDTQYF. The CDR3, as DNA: TGTGCCAGTGGTAGCCGGGAGAGCGACACAGATACGCAGTATTTT.

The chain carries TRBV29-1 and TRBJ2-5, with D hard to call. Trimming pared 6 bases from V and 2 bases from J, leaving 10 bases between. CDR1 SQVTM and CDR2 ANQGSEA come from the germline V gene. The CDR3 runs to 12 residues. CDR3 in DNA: TGCAGCGTACAGCTGGGTCAAGAGACCCAGTACTTC. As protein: CSVQLGQETQYF.

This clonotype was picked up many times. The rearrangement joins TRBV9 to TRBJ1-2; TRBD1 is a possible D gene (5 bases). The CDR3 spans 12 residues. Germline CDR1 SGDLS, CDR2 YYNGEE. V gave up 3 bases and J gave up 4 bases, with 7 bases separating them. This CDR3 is CASSGDSYGYTF. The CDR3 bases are TGTGCCAGCAGCGGAGACAGCTATGGCTACACCTTC.

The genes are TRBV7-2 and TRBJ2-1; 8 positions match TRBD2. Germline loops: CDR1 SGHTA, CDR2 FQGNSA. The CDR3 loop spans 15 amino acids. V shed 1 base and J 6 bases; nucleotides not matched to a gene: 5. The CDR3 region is CASSLVAGGPNEQFF. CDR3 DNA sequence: TGTGCCAGCAGCTTAGTGGCGGGGGGCCCCAATGAGCAGTTCTTC.

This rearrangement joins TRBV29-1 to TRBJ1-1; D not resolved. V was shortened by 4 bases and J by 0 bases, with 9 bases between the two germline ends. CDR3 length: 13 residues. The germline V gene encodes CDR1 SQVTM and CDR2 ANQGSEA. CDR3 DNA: TGCAGCGTTGGGGCAAACCTGAACACTGAAGCTTTCTTT. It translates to CSVGANLNTEAFF.

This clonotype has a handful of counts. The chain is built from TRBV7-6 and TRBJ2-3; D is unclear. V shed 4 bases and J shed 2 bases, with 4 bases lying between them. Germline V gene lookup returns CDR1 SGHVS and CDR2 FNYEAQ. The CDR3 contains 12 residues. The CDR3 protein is CASSSYTDTQYF. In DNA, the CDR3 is TGTGCCAGCAGCTCGTACACAGATACGCAGTATTTT.

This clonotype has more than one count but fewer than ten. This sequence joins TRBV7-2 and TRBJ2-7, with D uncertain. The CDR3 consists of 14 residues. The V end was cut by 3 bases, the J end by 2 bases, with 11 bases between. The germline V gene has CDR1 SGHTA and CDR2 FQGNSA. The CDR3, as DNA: TGTGCCAGCAGCTTTCGAGGACCCACCTACGAGCAGTACTTC. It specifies CASSFRGPTYEQYF.

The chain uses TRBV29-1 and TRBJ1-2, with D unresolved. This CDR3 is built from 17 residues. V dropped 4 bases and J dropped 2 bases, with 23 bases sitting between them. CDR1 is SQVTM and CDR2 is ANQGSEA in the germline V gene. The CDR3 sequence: CSVARGMNTFQNYGYTF. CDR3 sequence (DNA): TGCAGCGTTGCTCGTGGAATGAACACCTTTCAAAACTATGGCTACACCTTC.

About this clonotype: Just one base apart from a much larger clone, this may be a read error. The CDR3 DNA sequence: TGTGCCAGCAGTCTGGGACAGTCACCCTACAATGAGCAGTTCTTC. It yields the protein CASSLGQSPYNEQFF. The chain uses TRBV27 and TRBJ2-1, with 7 bases fitting TRBD1. Germline lookup yields CDR1 MNHEY and CDR2 SMNVEV (reference sequence). V gave up 5 bases and J gave up 2 bases; unmatched junction bases: 6. CDR3 length equals 15 residues.

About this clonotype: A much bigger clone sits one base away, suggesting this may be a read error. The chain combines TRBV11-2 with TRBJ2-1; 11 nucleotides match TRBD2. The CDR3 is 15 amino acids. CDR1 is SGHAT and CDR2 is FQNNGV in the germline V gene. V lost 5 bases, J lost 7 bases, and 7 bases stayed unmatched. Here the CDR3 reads CASSQASGRLNEQFF. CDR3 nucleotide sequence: TGTGCCAGCAGCCAAGCTAGCGGGAGGTTGAATGAGCAGTTCTTC.

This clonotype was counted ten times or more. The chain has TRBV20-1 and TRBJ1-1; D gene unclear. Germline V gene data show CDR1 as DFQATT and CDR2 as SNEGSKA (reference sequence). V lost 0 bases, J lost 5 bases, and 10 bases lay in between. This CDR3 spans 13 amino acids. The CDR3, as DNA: TGCAGTGCTAGAGATGTAGGGTATACTGAAGCTTTCTTT. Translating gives CSARDVGYTEAFF.